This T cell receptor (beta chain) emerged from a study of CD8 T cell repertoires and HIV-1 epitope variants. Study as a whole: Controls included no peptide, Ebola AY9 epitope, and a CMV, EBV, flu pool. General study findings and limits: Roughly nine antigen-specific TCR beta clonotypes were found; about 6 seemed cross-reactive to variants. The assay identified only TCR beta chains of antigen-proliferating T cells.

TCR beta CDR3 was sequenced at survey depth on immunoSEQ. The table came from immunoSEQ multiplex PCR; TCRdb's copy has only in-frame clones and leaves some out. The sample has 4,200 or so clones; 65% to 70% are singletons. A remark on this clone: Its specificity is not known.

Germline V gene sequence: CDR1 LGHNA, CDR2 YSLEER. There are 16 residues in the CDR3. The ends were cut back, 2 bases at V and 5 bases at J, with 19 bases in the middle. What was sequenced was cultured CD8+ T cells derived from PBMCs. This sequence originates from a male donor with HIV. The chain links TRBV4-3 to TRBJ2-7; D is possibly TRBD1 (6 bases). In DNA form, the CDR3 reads TGCGCCAGCAGCCAAACCCGACAGGTCCCCTGGGACGAGCAGTACTTC. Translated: CASSQTRQVPWDEQYF.